This entry describes one TCR beta chain. The target antigen is unknown. The sample is drawn from a study of T cell responses to AZD1222 COVID-19 vaccine. Findings and caveats of the study: Most donors were white British and more were female, and clonal diversity was possibly underestimated. Regions 160-218 and 743-854 held dominance among vaccine-associated CD4 TCRs, which spanned spike. At baseline, seropositivity was found in only six or seven AZD1222 recipients.

Germline lookup yields CDR1 MDHEN and CDR2 SYDVKM. The CDR3 contains 11 residues. V was cut by 3 bases and J by 8 bases, with 7 bases left in between. Profiled with immunoSEQ multiplex PCR; TCRdb holds only in-frame clones, not every one. The sample holds more than 85,000 clones; more than 75% are singletons and the top ten take around 8.4%. The TCR originated in an adult in good health. The chain employs TRBV28 and TRBJ1-2; tentative D call: TRBD1 (5 bases). This sample comprised peripheral blood, obtained on day 0 of AZD1222 vaccination. The CDR3: CASSFRAGYTF. CDR3 DNA sequence: TGTGCCAGCAGTTTCAGGGCAGGCTACACCTTC.